Following are 29 T cell receptor beta chains from one sample sequenced in a study of cytomegalovirus exposure and HLA in healthy donors. 60 Vbeta and 13 Jbeta primers were used in PCR. Produced via immunoSEQ multiplex PCR; TCRdb's table is partial and in-frame only. The sample shows approximately 140,000 clones, approximately 65% of them seen only once. The sequenced material came from PBMCs. Receptor source: a woman aged 55-70 years in good health and CMV-seronegative.

The genes are TRBV7-3 and TRBJ2-3; 8 bases line up with TRBD1. The CDR3 has 14 residues. J lost 1 base, V lost 5 bases, and 2 bases had no gene match. Germline V gene data show CDR1 as SGHTA and CDR2 as FQGTGA. CDR3 in DNA: TGTGCCAGCAGCCGGACAGGGCGCACAGATACGCAGTATTTT. Translating it yields CASSRTGRTDTQYF.

The chain uses TRBV9 and TRBJ2-7; TRBD2 matches 11 bases. This CDR3 is 15 amino acids long. Germline V lookup: CDR1 SGDLS, CDR2 YYNGEE. J was trimmed by 2 bases and V by 3 bases; bases with no gene match: 4. The chain's CDR3 is CASSEGLAETYEQYF. CDR3 DNA: TGTGCCAGCAGCGAGGGACTAGCGGAGACCTACGAGCAGTACTTC.

This chain uses TRBV4-1 with TRBJ2-7; 10 bases line up with TRBD1. The germline gives CDR1 MGHRA, CDR2 YSYEKL. V lost 4 bases, J lost 0 bases, and 12 bases stayed unmatched. The length of the CDR3 is 18 residues. The CDR3 bases are TGCGCCAGCAGCCTACGGGACAGGGGACTAGGGGACTCCTACGAGCAGTACTTC. Amino acids: CASSLRDRGLGDSYEQYF.

This clone turned up a few times. One junction end disagrees with the germline gene, perhaps due to a read error. The chain recombines TRBV7-7 with TRBJ2-1, with 9 bases fitting TRBD1. There are 15 residues in the CDR3. Germline-derived CDR1 and CDR2 are SSHAT and FNYEAQ (reference sequence). This chain's CDR3 is CASSLDPQGAGEQFF. Here the CDR3 DNA reads TGTGCTAGCAGCTTAGACCCACAGGGGGCGGGAGAGCAGTTCTTC.

This clone showed up just once. This chain connects TRBV5-1 to TRBJ1-1, with D perhaps TRBD1 (5 bases). The CDR3 runs to 13 residues. Per the germline V gene, CDR1 is SGHRS and CDR2 is YFSETQ. The V and J ends lost 4 bases and 5 bases respectively, with 12 bases between them. The CDR3: CASSPSGGTEAFF. The CDR3 nucleotides are TGCGCCAGCAGCCCTAGCGGGGGGACTGAAGCTTTCTTT.

V gene TRBV4-1 combines with J gene TRBJ2-1, with D perhaps matching TRBD1 (5 bases). The CDR3 runs to 15 residues. CDR1 MGHRA and CDR2 YSYEKL come from the germline V gene. The V end lost 0 bases, the J end lost 16 bases, and 22 bases lay between the germline ends. CDR3 DNA: TGCGCCAGCAGCCAAGAGCCGGGTCCCCTGACAGAGTACTTCTTC. It encodes CASSQEPGPLTEYFF.

V gene TRBV7-8 combines with J gene TRBJ2-7; maybe TRBD2 (6 bases). Germline-derived CDR1 and CDR2 are SGHVS and FQNEAQ. Trimming cost V 3 bases and J 0 bases, with 6 bases left between them. This CDR3 is 13 amino acids long. As DNA, the CDR3 is TGTGCCAGCAGCTTGACTAGCTCCTACGAGCAGTACTTC. Protein product: CASSLTSSYEQYF.

This clone was detected only a few times. This chain uses TRBV19 with TRBJ2-4; 8 bases line up with TRBD1. CDR1 and CDR2 from the germline V gene are LNHDA and SQIVND (reference sequence). CDR3 size: 14 residues. Losses at the gene ends were 4 bases for V and 3 bases for J; bases not matched to a gene: 2. The CDR3 DNA is TGTGCCAGTAGTAACAGGGGGGACAAAAACATTCAGTACTTC. Its translation: CASSNRGDKNIQYF.

This clone was seen more than once but under ten times. The genes are TRBV29-1 and TRBJ2-1; tentative D call: TRBD2 (6 bases). This CDR3 is 15 amino acids long. Per germline, CDR1 SQVTM and CDR2 ANQGSEA. Deletions cut 4 bases from V and 3 bases from J, with 16 bases between. CDR3 protein: CSVVTGTPFYNEQFF. CDR3 in DNA: TGCAGCGTTGTTACCGGGACTCCGTTCTACAATGAGCAGTTCTTC.

A note on this clone: This sample also contains other DNA sequences that code for the same CDR3. V is TRBV5-1 and J is TRBJ2-5; D is unclear. The germline V gene has CDR1 SGHRS and CDR2 YFSETQ. V was clipped by 0 bases and J by 1 base, with 7 bases between them. This CDR3 has 14 residues. The CDR3 is CASSLASTQETQYF. CDR3 nucleotides: TGCGCCAGCAGCTTGGCGAGTACCCAAGAGACCCAGTACTTC.

V and J are TRBV2 and TRBJ2-5; 7 bases agree with TRBD2. Germline-derived CDR1 and CDR2 are SNHLY and FYNNEI. V lost 7 bases and J lost 1; bases outside the gene matches: 3. The CDR3 is 13 amino acids. The CDR3, as DNA: TGTGCCAGCATACTAGCGCCCCAAGAGACCCAGTACTTC. Amino acid sequence: CASILAPQETQYF.

The rearrangement links TRBV5-1 to TRBJ1-2, with D unclear. The CDR3 is 16 residues long. CDR1 SGHRS and CDR2 YFSETQ come from the germline V gene. V was shortened by 4 bases and J by 7 bases, with 23 bases between the two germline ends. The CDR3 coding sequence is TGCGCCAGCAGCACCGGACTCCTAAGTTCATCTTTTGGCTACACCTTC. Encoded protein: CASSTGLLSSSFGYTF.

The V call is TRBV28, the J call TRBJ1-5; 8 nucleotides agree with TRBD1. The CDR3 is 15 residues long. Looked up from germline, CDR1 is MDHEN and CDR2 is SYDVKM. Trimming removed 7 bases from V and 5 bases from J; junction bases left unmatched: 10. The CDR3 sequence is CASKRTGFVDQPQHF. CDR3 DNA sequence: TGTGCCAGCAAAAGGACAGGGTTTGTGGATCAGCCCCAGCATTTT.

This clone appeared a few times. J is TRBJ2-2 and V is TRBV6-5; maybe TRBD1 (6 bases). The CDR3 has 14 residues. V lost 6 bases and J 5 bases, leaving 13 bases between the germline ends. Per germline, CDR1 MNHEY and CDR2 SVGAGI. CDR3 sequence: CASRMGRGTGELFF. Written as DNA, the CDR3 is TGTGCCAGCAGAATGGGCAGGGGAACCGGGGAGCTGTTTTTT.

V is TRBV1 and J is TRBJ2-7; the D segment call TRBD2 is taken from the table without a DNA check. TRBV1 is a listed pseudogene. The CDR3 loop spans 16 amino acids. CDR3 DNA sequence: TGCACCAGCAGCCACTCTAGCGTTCGGGTGTTTTTCGAGCAGTACTTC. As protein: CTSSHSSVRVFFEQYF.

The J gene is TRBJ2-4, the V gene TRBV7-6, with D possibly TRBD2 on 5 matching bases. V was trimmed by 4 bases and J by 3 bases, leaving 16 bases between them. Germline CDR1 is SGHVS and CDR2 is FNYEAQ. The CDR3 sequence is 16 residues long. CDR3 loop: CASSSGLALDKNIQYF. The CDR3 DNA follows: TGTGCCAGCAGCTCCGGCCTAGCCCTAGACAAAAACATTCAGTACTTC.

The chain uses TRBV7-9 and TRBJ2-2; 10 nucleotides agree with TRBD2. This CDR3 spans 17 amino acids. Germline lookup yields CDR1 SEHNR and CDR2 FQNEAQ (reference sequence). The trim removed 3 bases at V and 4 bases at J, leaving 8 bases unmatched. The CDR3 nucleotides are TGTGCCAGCAGCTTTGCTAGCGGGAGAATAGGCACCGGGGAGCTGTTTTTT. Translating it yields CASSFASGRIGTGELFF.

The J gene is TRBJ2-3, the V gene TRBV5-1, with a possible D match to TRBD1 (5 bases). The ends were cut back, 3 bases at V and 0 bases at J, with 20 bases in the middle. The CDR3 is made up of 18 amino acids. From germline, CDR1 is SGHRS and CDR2 YFSETQ. CDR3 coding DNA: TGCGCCAGCAGCTACCCCTTGGGGCGCCCATCTAGCACAGATACGCAGTATTTT. As protein: CASSYPLGRPSSTDTQYF.

The rearrangement uses TRBV6-5 and TRBJ2-1; 7 positions agree with TRBD1. Germline CDR1 MNHEY, CDR2 SVGAGI. The CDR3 has 15 residues. Unmatched junction bases numbered 6, after V lost 0 bases and J lost 7 bases. Here the CDR3 DNA reads TGTGCCAGCAGTTACTCTAGGGACAGCTATAATGAGCAGTTCTTC. Translation gives CASSYSRDSYNEQFF.

This clone was recorded a few times. The rearrangement joins TRBV9 to TRBJ2-3; 16 bases line up with TRBD2. CDR1 is SGDLS, CDR2 YYNGEE, per germline. The V and J ends lost 4 bases and 8 bases, in that order; junction bases with no gene match: 7. CDR3 length: 16 residues. CDR3 coding DNA: TGTGCCAGCAGCATCGGGACTAGCGGGAGGGCAGGTACGCAGTATTTT. This sequence encodes CASSIGTSGRAGTQYF.

This chain links TRBV5-1 with TRBJ1-1, with no clear D. V dropped 4 bases and J dropped 2 bases, with 9 bases sitting between them. In germline, CDR1 is SGHRS, CDR2 YFSETQ. This CDR3 has 13 amino acids. Here the CDR3 reads CASSLVSNTEAFF. The CDR3 DNA follows: TGCGCCAGCAGCCTCGTCAGTAACACTGAAGCTTTCTTT.

The chain combines TRBV7-9 with TRBJ2-7, with D perhaps TRBD2 (6 bases). V was pared by 3 bases and J by 5 bases, with 17 bases between. CDR1 SEHNR and CDR2 FQNEAQ come from the germline V gene (reference sequence). This CDR3 comprises 15 residues. The DNA of the CDR3 is TGTGCCAGCAGCTTCGGAGGGCAGGGTAACCACGAGCAGTACTTC. This translates into CASSFGGQGNHEQYF.

There are a few counts of this clone. The V call is TRBV9, the J call TRBJ2-2; 7 nucleotides align to TRBD2. J gave up 5 bases and V 4 bases, and 11 bases lay outside the gene matches. The CDR3 has 16 residues. CDR1 is SGDLS, CDR2 YYNGEE, per germline. The DNA for the CDR3 is TGTGCCAGCAGCACCCGGACTAGTCGGGAGACCGGGGAGCTGTTTTTT. Translation gives CASSTRTSRETGELFF.

Only one count was recorded for this clone. This sequence joins TRBV2 and TRBJ2-5; the match to TRBD2 covers 9 bases. Germline CDR1 is SNHLY and CDR2 is FYNNEI. This CDR3 contains 14 residues. With V trimmed by 10 bases and J by 11 bases, 17 bases remained unmatched. In DNA form, the CDR3 reads TGTGCCACCCAGGGGTCACTAGCGGGCCTGGAGCAGTACTTC. Translation: CATQGSLAGLEQYF.

This clone appeared a single time. V and J are TRBV5-1 and TRBJ2-1; 9 bases are a match to TRBD1. Trimming at V came to 4 bases and at J to 4 bases, leaving 9 bases not matched to a gene. Germline lookup yields CDR1 SGHRS and CDR2 YFSETQ. This CDR3 has 16 residues. The CDR3 DNA follows: TGCGCCAGCAGCGCTGGGCCGGGACAGGGTTACAATGAGCAGTTCTTC. Translating it yields CASSAGPGQGYNEQFF.

The chain has TRBV6-5 and TRBJ1-3; no clear D gene. The CDR3 spans 14 residues. V lost 2 bases to trimming and J lost 0 bases, with 5 bases between them. Germline-derived CDR1 and CDR2 are MNHEY and SVGAGI. CDR3 nucleotides: TGTGCCAGCAGTTACGGGAGCTCTGGAAACACCATATATTTT. Protein sequence: CASSYGSSGNTIYF.

This chain links TRBV6-5 with TRBJ1-4; D is uncertain. CDR1 and CDR2 (germline): MNHEY, SVGAGI. Trimming removed 4 bases at V and 0 bases at J, with 12 bases between. This CDR3 spans 16 amino acids. The CDR3 protein is CASSLWSTSTNEKLFF. CDR3 DNA sequence: TGTGCCAGCAGTTTATGGAGCACGTCAACTAATGAAAAACTGTTTTTT.

This rearrangement joins TRBV9 to TRBJ2-4, with a tentative D call TRBD2 (6 bases). In germline, CDR1 is SGDLS, CDR2 YYNGEE. This CDR3 is built from 15 residues. V shed 0 bases and J shed 0 bases, with 7 bases lying between them. For the CDR3, the DNA is TGTGCCAGCAGCGTAGGAGCGGGAGCCAAAAACATTCAGTACTTC. This gives the protein CASSVGAGAKNIQYF.

The genes are TRBV7-8 and TRBJ2-7; 11 bases align to TRBD2. The trim removed 0 bases at V and 2 bases at J, leaving 6 bases unmatched. This CDR3 has 17 amino acids. CDR1 and CDR2 from the germline V gene are SGHVS and FQNEAQ. The CDR3 DNA sequence: TGTGCCAGCAGCTTAGCCAGGACTAGCGGGCGGACCTACGAGCAGTACTTC. This gives the protein CASSLARTSGRTYEQYF.